Listed below are T cell receptor beta chains from one sample, sequenced in a study of T cell responses to AZD1222 COVID-19 vaccine. The table came from immunoSEQ multiplex PCR; TCRdb's copy has only in-frame clones and leaves some out. The data show 120,000 or so clones, approximately 86% seen once. The source was peripheral blood, collected 28 days after the second AZD1222 dose. Receptor source: an adult who received the AZD1222 COVID-19 vaccine. Each CDR3 is given with its conserved first and last residue. The D gene is left open where the match is weak. Not every row has a clone size; where given, it reads once, few, many or a size class.

j_call d_call clone_size v_call cdr3_aa cdr3_nt
TRBJ2-1 NA NA TRBV9 CASSRGNEQFF TGTGCCAGCAGCCGCGGGAATGAGCAGTTCTTC
TRBJ2-6 NA NA TRBV7-2 CASSALQGKASGANVLTF TGTGCCAGCAGCGCCTTACAGGGTAAAGCCTCTGGGGCCAACGTCCTGACTTTC
TRBJ1-1 NA NA TRBV9 CASSPITNTEAFF TGTGCCAGCAGCCCGATCACGAACACTGAAGCTTTCTTT
TRBJ1-5 NA NA TRBV3-1/TRBV3-2 CASSQGGGNNQPQHF TGTGCCAGCAGCCAAGGTGGGGGGAACAATCAGCCCCAGCATTTT
TRBJ1-1 TRBD1 NA TRBV7-9 CASSQSDRVDTEAFF TGTGCCAGCAGCCAATCGGACAGGGTTGACACTGAAGCTTTCTTT
TRBJ2-5 TRBD2 NA TRBV19 CASRPSGGARETQYF TGTGCCAGTAGACCTAGCGGGGGGGCCAGAGAGACCCAGTACTTC
TRBJ2-5 TRBD1 NA TRBV28 CASSTTGVETQYF TGTGCCAGCAGCACGACAGGGGTGGAGACCCAGTACTTC
TRBJ2-3 NA NA TRBV3-1/TRBV3-2 CASSQGDRGATDTQYF TGTGCCAGCAGCCAAGGCGACCGGGGGGCCACAGATACGCAGTATTTT
TRBJ2-5 TRBD2 NA TRBV5-1 CASSFGVAGGEETQYF TGCGCCAGCAGCTTCGGGGTAGCGGGGGGTGAGGAGACCCAGTACTTC
TRBJ1-5 NA NA TRBV6-5 CASSYSRWDQPQHF TGTGCCAGCAGTTACTCGAGATGGGATCAGCCCCAGCATTTT
TRBJ1-4 TRBD1 NA TRBV7-9 CASSTRQGQGEKLFF TGTGCCAGCAGCACCCGACAGGGGCAGGGTGAAAAACTGTTTTTT
TRBJ2-1 TRBD2 NA TRBV2 CASSAVASSGGLPSNEQFF TGTGCCAGCAGTGCCGTTGCGTCTAGCGGGGGCCTACCAAGTAATGAGCAGTTCTTC
TRBJ2-7 TRBD2 once TRBV18 CASSISGGIEYEQYF TGTGCCAGCTCAATAAGCGGGGGCATAGAATACGAGCAGTACTTC
TRBJ2-1 NA NA TRBV27 CASSLGSGSYNEQFF TGTGCCAGCAGTTTAGGCAGTGGCTCCTACAATGAGCAGTTCTTC
TRBJ2-1 NA NA TRBV9 CASSVSGVFYNEQFF TGTGCCAGCAGCGTTTCGGGGGTGTTCTACAATGAGCAGTTCTTC
TRBJ1-2 TRBD1 NA TRBV20-1 CSASPRTGIYGYTF TGCAGTGCTAGTCCCCGGACAGGGATCTATGGCTACACCTTC
TRBJ2-1 NA NA TRBV2 CAGGRGNEQFF TGTGCGGGGGGCAGGGGGAATGAGCAGTTCTTC
TRBJ2-3 NA NA TRBV5-8 CASSPPGGLTDTQYF TGTGCCAGCAGCCCGCCAGGGGGGCTCACAGATACGCAGTATTTT
TRBJ1-2 NA NA TRBV11-2 CASSLVEGAGYTF TGTGCCAGCAGCTTAGTTGAGGGAGCGGGCTACACCTTC
TRBJ1-2 TRBD1 NA TRBV3-1/TRBV3-2 CASSLGTGGTYGYTF TGTGCCAGCAGCCTCGGGACAGGGGGCACCTATGGCTACACCTTC
TRBJ1-2 NA once TRBV11-3 CASSRTRRNSKGISGYTF TGTGCCAGCAGCCGTACGCGTAGGAACTCAAAGGGGATAAGTGGCTACACCTTC
TRBJ2-7 NA NA TRBV28 CASSLIQDYEQYF TGTGCCAGCAGTTTAATCCAGGACTACGAGCAGTACTTC
TRBJ1-3 NA NA TRBV19 CASRGRRTSGNTIYF TGTGCCAGTAGAGGCCGTAGAACATCTGGAAACACCATATATTTT
TRBJ1-1 NA NA TRBV3-1/TRBV3-2 CASSQLQVNTEAFF TGTGCCAGCAGCCAACTACAGGTGAACACTGAAGCTTTCTTT
TRBJ1-4 TRBD1 NA TRBV11-2 CASSLYRGQEKLFF TGTGCCAGCAGCCTGTACAGGGGGCAAGAAAAACTGTTTTTT
TRBJ2-7 NA once TRBV28 CASSLWGAQYF TGTGCCAGCAGTTTGTGGGGAGCGCAGTACTTC
TRBJ1-4 NA NA TRBV11-2 CASSFYGYNEKLFF TGTGCCAGCAGCTTCTACGGTTATAATGAAAAACTGTTTTTT
TRBJ2-3 TRBD2 NA TRBV5-1 CASADGVASGESTDTQYF TGCGCCAGCGCCGACGGGGTGGCTAGCGGCGAAAGCACAGATACGCAGTATTTT
TRBJ1-1 NA NA TRBV2 CASSVSGGRAFF TGTGCCAGCAGTGTTTCCGGGGGGCGAGCTTTCTTT
TRBJ1-2 NA NA TRBV12-3/TRBV12-4 CASSPRTVGYTF TGTGCCAGCAGTCCTCGGACAGTTGGCTACACCTTC
TRBJ2-1 NA NA TRBV5-1 CASSLGGHGKWKDEQFF TGCGCCAGCAGCTTGGGGGGACATGGGAAATGGAAGGATGAGCAGTTCTTC
TRBJ2-7 TRBD1 NA TRBV27 CASSEQGATYEQYF TGTGCCAGCAGTGAACAGGGGGCTACTTACGAGCAGTACTTC
TRBJ1-4 NA NA TRBV30 CAWSGTLAGEKLFF TGTGCCTGGAGTGGGACGCTCGCTGGTGAAAAACTGTTTTTT
TRBJ2-3 NA NA TRBV3-1/TRBV3-2 CASSPSRASTDTQYF TGTGCCAGCAGCCCGTCCAGAGCTAGCACAGATACGCAGTATTTT
TRBJ1-2 TRBD1 NA TRBV11-2 CASSSLRKTGGSYGYTF TGTGCCAGCAGCTCCTTACGAAAGACAGGGGGGAGCTATGGCTACACCTTC
TRBJ2-5 NA NA TRBV5-1 CASSFTVQETQYF TGCGCCAGCAGCTTTACAGTCCAAGAGACCCAGTACTTC